Below, 15 T cell receptor beta chains from the same sample are listed, as sequenced in a study of cytomegalovirus exposure and HLA in healthy donors. Amplification used 60 Vbeta primers and 13 Jbeta primers. The method was immunoSEQ multiplex PCR; TCRdb's version includes in-frame clones alone and lacks a portion of them. The sample carries about 150,000 clones, 75% to 85% recorded once. The source material was PBMCs. The receptor set was obtained from a human donor in good health.

V usage is TRBV28 and J usage is TRBJ2-7; 13 bases line up with TRBD2. This CDR3 has 15 residues. Unmatched junction bases numbered 7, after V lost 6 bases and J lost 5 bases. Germline V gene data show CDR1 as MDHEN and CDR2 as SYDVKM. Written as DNA, the CDR3 is TGTGCCAGCAGCCCACTAGCGGGAGGGCCTAACGAGCAGTACTTC. It yields the protein CASSPLAGGPNEQYF. Full variable domain (rest looked up from reference TRBV28 and TRBJ2-7): DVKVTQSSRYLVKRTGEKVFLECVQDMDHENMFWYRQDPGLGLRLIYFSYDVKMKEKGDIPEGYSVSREKKERFSLILESASTNQTSMYLCASSPLAGGPNEQYFGPGTRLTVT.

The V gene is TRBV6-1, the J gene TRBJ1-5; D possibly corresponds to TRBD1 (5 bases). The CDR3 runs 15 residues. Trimming shortened V by 6 bases and J by 2 bases, and 14 bases separated the two germline ends. In germline, CDR1 is MNHNS, CDR2 SASEGT. The CDR3 region has the DNA TGTGCCAGCAGACCTGCCCGCAGGGGCAATCAGCCCCAGCATTTT. It specifies CASRPARRGNQPQHF.

The CDR3 DNA reads as TGTGCCAGCAGCCAAGATCCCTACTATGGCTACACCTTC. It yields the protein CASSQDPYYGYTF. The chain joins TRBV14 to TRBJ1-2; D gene unclear. Between the trimmed V and J ends, which lost 0 bases and 3 bases, there was a span of 5 bases. The CDR3 contains 13 residues. Germline-derived CDR1 and CDR2 are SGHDN and FVKESK.

This clone was observed a handful of times. V and J are TRBV7-9 and TRBJ1-1, with a tentative D call TRBD1 (5 bases). The germline V and J ends were trimmed by 2 bases and 0 bases, with 10 bases remaining between them. The V gene's germline CDR1 is SEHNR and CDR2 FQNEAQ (reference sequence). CDR3 length equals 15 residues. The CDR3 loop is CASSLFEGVNTEAFF. For the CDR3, the DNA is TGTGCCAGCAGCTTATTTGAAGGGGTGAACACTGAAGCTTTCTTT.

The chain carries TRBV7-9 and TRBJ1-1, with D unresolved. V was trimmed by 6 bases and J by 1 base, leaving 15 bases between them. The CDR3 extends over 15 amino acids. Germline V CDR1 and CDR2: SEHNR, FQNEAQ (reference sequence). In DNA, the CDR3 is TGTGCCAGCAGTCCCACCGGGCGGGGGAACACTGAAGCTTTCTTT. Residues: CASSPTGRGNTEAFF.

This rearrangement joins TRBV7-6 to TRBJ2-3; 7 bases are a match to TRBD1. Per the germline V gene, CDR1 is SGHVS and CDR2 is FNYEAQ. The CDR3 is made up of 16 amino acids. After removal of 2 bases from V and 2 bases from J, the junction contained 7 bases not matched to a gene. CDR3 amino acids: CASSLQGEPNTDTQYF. The CDR3 DNA reads TGTGCCAGCAGCTTACAGGGGGAGCCAAACACAGATACGCAGTATTTT.

The genes are TRBV19 and TRBJ2-3; no definite D call. Between the trimmed V and J ends, which lost 11 bases and 8 bases, there was a span of 11 bases. The CDR3 length is 10 residues. Per the germline V gene, CDR1 is LNHDA and CDR2 is SQIVND (reference sequence). The CDR3 nucleotides are TGTGCCTCGTTTAGTGGTACGCAGTATTTT. Amino acid sequence: CASFSGTQYF.

The rearrangement joins TRBV5-1 to TRBJ2-1; possibly TRBD2 for D (7 bases). The germline gives CDR1 SGHRS, CDR2 YFSETQ. Deletions cut 0 bases from V and 8 bases from J, with 15 bases between. This CDR3 has 15 amino acids. The CDR3 DNA is TGCGCCAGCAGCTTGGGGTGGGGGGGCCTGGATGAGCAGTTCTTC. Translating it yields CASSLGWGGLDEQFF.

In DNA form, the CDR3 reads TGTGCCTGGAGTCGAAGCGGGGGGCTGGAGACCCAGTACTTC. Its protein is CAWSRSGGLETQYF. The chain joins TRBV30 to TRBJ2-5, with 9 bases matching TRBD2. Germline CDR1 GTSNPN, CDR2 SVGIG (reference sequence). The CDR3 sequence is 14 residues long. Trimming took 2 bases from V and 5 from J; bases not matched to a gene: 6.

This clone was seen a few times. CDR3 loop: CASSEQGQGHQPQHF. The CDR3 region has the DNA TGTGCCAGCAGTGAACAGGGACAGGGGCATCAGCCCCAGCATTTT. The chain has TRBV25-1 and TRBJ1-5; 10 nucleotides line up with TRBD1. Germline V gene sequence: CDR1 MGHDK, CDR2 SYGVNS. Unmatched junction bases numbered 3, after V lost 2 bases and J lost 5 bases. CDR3 length: 15 amino acids. Using reference TRBV25-1 and TRBJ1-5 for the parts outside the CDR3, the full variable domain is EADIYQTPRYLVIGTGKKITLECSQTMGHDKMYWYQQDPGMELHLIHYSYGVNSTEKGDLSSESTVSRIRTEHFPLTLESARPSHTSQYLCASSEQGQGHQPQHFGDGTRLSIL.

This clone was observed a few times. The chain links TRBV30 to TRBJ1-1; D ambiguous. The V gene lost 5 bases and the J gene lost 6 bases, with 13 bases spanning the gap. CDR3 length: 12 residues. Per the germline V gene, CDR1 is GTSNPN and CDR2 is SVGIG (reference sequence). The CDR3: CAWSGSGAEAFF. The CDR3 DNA follows: TGTGCCTGGTCCGGGAGCGGAGCTGAAGCTTTCTTT.

This clone appeared once. The J gene is TRBJ1-6, the V gene TRBV5-6; no reliable D call. V was cut by 0 bases and J by 10 bases, with 5 bases left in between. The length of the CDR3 is 12 residues. Germline V gene data show CDR1 as SGHDT and CDR2 as YYEEEE. CDR3 coding DNA: TGTGCCAGCAGCTTGGATGGCTCACCCCTCCACTTT. This sequence encodes CASSLDGSPLHF.

V gene TRBV28 combines with J gene TRBJ1-1, with 8 bases fitting TRBD1. Trimming took 5 bases from V and 0 from J; bases not matched to a gene: 5. The CDR3 has 15 residues. Looked up from germline, CDR1 is MDHEN and CDR2 is SYDVKM. The CDR3, as DNA: TGTGCCAGCAGTAGACAGGGACAGGTGAACACTGAAGCTTTCTTT. Translation: CASSRQGQVNTEAFF.

CDR3 region: CASSAGGGRGYEQYF. Here the CDR3 DNA reads TGTGCCAGCAGCGCGGGGGGCGGGAGGGGATACGAGCAGTACTTC. The chain is built from TRBV9 and TRBJ2-7; 9 nucleotides line up with TRBD2. V was pared by 3 bases and J by 4 bases, with 8 bases of the junction left unmatched. Germline V gene data show CDR1 as SGDLS and CDR2 as YYNGEE. The CDR3 spans 15 residues.

The rearrangement uses TRBV9 and TRBJ2-1, with D possibly being TRBD2 (6 bases). Germline loops: CDR1 SGDLS, CDR2 YYNGEE. V was clipped by 6 bases and J by 8 bases, with 15 bases between them. This CDR3 contains 13 residues. Here the CDR3 reads CASNGGSWDEQFF. The CDR3 region has the DNA TGTGCCAGCAACGGGGGTTCTTGGGATGAGCAGTTCTTC.